This T cell receptor (beta chain) was retrieved from a study of Tregs in tolerant kidney transplant recipients. The CDR3 is 15 residues long. Trimming took 5 bases from V and 2 from J; bases not matched to a gene: 6. Germline V gene lookup returns CDR1 LNHDA and CDR2 SQIVND (reference sequence). General study findings and limits: Some patients' samples used different primers over time, so nucleotide sequences weren't comparable.

Points on this clone: What it recognizes is unknown.

Data came from immunoSEQ multiplex PCR; TCRdb stores just in-frame clones and leaves some out. The data show 98,000 or so clones, around 91% seen once. Sequenced here: CD4+ T cells from blood, sampled before the transplant. The V and J genes are TRBV19 and TRBJ1-5; 7 bases are a match to TRBD1. The clonotype originates from a human donor who received a combined kidney and bone marrow transplant. CDR3 amino acids: CASSEFGQGNQPQHF. The CDR3 coding sequence is TGTGCCAGTAGTGAGTTTGGACAGGGCAATCAGCCCCAGCATTTT.